The entry below describes one TCR beta chain. V gave up 9 bases and J gave up 4 bases, with 18 bases separating them. This CDR3 has 14 residues. The germline V gene has CDR1 LGHDT and CDR2 YNNKEL (reference sequence). TCRdb keeps only in-frame clones here, not all; method: immunoSEQ multiplex PCR. The sample shows 35,000 to 45,000 clones, roughly 80% of them seen only once. The sample belongs to a study of blood T cell repertoires in COVID-19. Material: peripheral blood. This chain connects TRBV3-1 (or the pseudogene TRBV3-2) to TRBJ1-1; D is possibly TRBD1 (5 bases). The receptor comes from a man in his 70s with acute or convalescent COVID-19. Here the CDR3 reads CARARQSGSTEAFF. The CDR3 region has the DNA TGTGCCAGGGCTCGACAGTCGGGTAGCACTGAAGCTTTCTTT.